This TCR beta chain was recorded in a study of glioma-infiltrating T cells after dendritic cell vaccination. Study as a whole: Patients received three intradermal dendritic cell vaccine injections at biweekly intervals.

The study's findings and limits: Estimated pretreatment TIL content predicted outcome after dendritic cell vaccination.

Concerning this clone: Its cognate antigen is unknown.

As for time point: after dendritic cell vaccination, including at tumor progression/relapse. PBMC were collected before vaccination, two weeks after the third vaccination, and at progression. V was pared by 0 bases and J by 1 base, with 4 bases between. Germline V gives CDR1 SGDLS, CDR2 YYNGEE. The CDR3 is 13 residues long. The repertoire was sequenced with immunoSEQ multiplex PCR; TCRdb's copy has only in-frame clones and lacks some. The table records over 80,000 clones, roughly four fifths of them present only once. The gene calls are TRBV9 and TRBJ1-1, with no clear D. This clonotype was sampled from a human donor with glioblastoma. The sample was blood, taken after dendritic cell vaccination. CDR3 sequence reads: CASSVERNTEAFF. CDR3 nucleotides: TGTGCCAGCAGCGTAGAGCGGAACACTGAAGCTTTCTTT.